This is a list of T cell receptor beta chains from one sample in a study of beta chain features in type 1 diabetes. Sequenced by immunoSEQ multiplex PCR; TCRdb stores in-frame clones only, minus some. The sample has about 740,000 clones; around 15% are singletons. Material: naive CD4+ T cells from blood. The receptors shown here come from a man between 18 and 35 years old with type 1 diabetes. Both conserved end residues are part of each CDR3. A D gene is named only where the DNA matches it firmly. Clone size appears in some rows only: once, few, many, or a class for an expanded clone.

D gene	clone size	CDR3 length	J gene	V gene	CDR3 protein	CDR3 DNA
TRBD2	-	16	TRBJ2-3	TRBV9	CASSVEVSGGSDTQYF	TGTGCCAGCAGCGTAGAAGTTAGCGGGGGATCAGATACGCAGTATTTT
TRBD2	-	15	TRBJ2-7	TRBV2	CASSEREGYFYEQYF	TGTGCCAGCAGTGAAAGGGAGGGATATTTCTACGAGCAGTACTTC
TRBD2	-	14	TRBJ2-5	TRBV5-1	CASSFTSDQETQYF	TGCGCCAGCAGCTTCACTAGCGATCAAGAGACCCAGTACTTC
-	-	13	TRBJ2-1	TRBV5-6	CASSLRYNNEQFF	TGTGCCAGCAGCTTGAGGTACAACAATGAGCAGTTCTTC
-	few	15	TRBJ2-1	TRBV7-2	CASAFGLSGTYEQFF	TGTGCCAGCGCCTTCGGACTGTCAGGGACGTATGAGCAGTTCTTC
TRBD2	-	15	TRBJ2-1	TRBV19	CASSGLAGEGGEQFF	TGTGCCAGTTCGGGACTAGCGGGGGAAGGTGGTGAGCAGTTCTTC
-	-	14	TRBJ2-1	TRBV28	CASSRRGRGREQFF	TGTGCCAGCAGCAGGAGGGGCAGGGGCCGGGAGCAGTTCTTC
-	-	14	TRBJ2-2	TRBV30	CAWGRDTSTGELFF	TGTGCCTGGGGCCGGGACACCAGCACCGGGGAGCTGTTTTTT
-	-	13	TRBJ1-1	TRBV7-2	CASSLVRNTEAFF	TGTGCCAGCAGCTTGGTCAGGAACACTGAAGCTTTCTTT
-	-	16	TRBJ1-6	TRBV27	CASSPTPDPSGSPLHF	TGTGCCAGCAGCCCAACCCCGGACCCATCGGGTTCACCCCTCCACTTT
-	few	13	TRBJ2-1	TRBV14	CASRFSRGQRQFF	TGTGCCAGCAGATTCTCCCGGGGTCAAAGGCAGTTCTTC
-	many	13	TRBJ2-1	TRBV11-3	CASSLGLSNEQFF	TGTGCCAGCAGCTTAGGACTCAGCAATGAGCAGTTCTTC
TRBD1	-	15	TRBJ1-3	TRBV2	CASSADRGSGNTIYF	TGTGCCAGCAGTGCGGACAGGGGCTCTGGAAACACCATATATTTT
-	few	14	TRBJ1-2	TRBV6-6	CASSSRRGEYGYTF	TGTGCCAGCAGTTCCCGAAGGGGGGAATATGGCTACACCTTC
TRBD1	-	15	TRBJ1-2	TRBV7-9	CASSFRDRDPYGYTF	TGTGCCAGCAGCTTCCGGGACAGGGACCCCTATGGCTACACCTTC
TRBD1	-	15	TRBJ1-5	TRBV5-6	CASSSYQTGHQPQHF	TGTGCCAGCAGCTCCTATCAGACAGGGCATCAGCCCCAGCATTTT
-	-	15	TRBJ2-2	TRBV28	CASSSSPGPTGELFF	TGTGCCAGCAGCTCCTCCCCAGGGCCCACCGGGGAGCTGTTTTTT
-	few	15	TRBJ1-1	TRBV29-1	CSVEGEGGRDTEAFF	TGCAGCGTTGAAGGTGAGGGGGGGCGCGACACTGAAGCTTTCTTT
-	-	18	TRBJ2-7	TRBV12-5	CASGLTGQAWTIPYEQYF	TGTGCTAGTGGTTTGACCGGACAGGCGTGGACTATCCCCTACGAGCAGTACTTC
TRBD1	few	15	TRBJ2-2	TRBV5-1	CASSTLTGFAGELFF	TGCGCCAGCAGCACCCTGACAGGGTTTGCGGGGGAGCTGTTTTTT
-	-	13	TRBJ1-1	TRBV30	CAWSDGGNTEAFF	TGTGCCTGGAGTGACGGGGGAAACACTGAAGCTTTCTTT
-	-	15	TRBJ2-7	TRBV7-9	CASSSSWDGSYEQYF	TGTGCCAGCAGCAGTTCATGGGACGGCTCCTACGAGCAGTACTTC